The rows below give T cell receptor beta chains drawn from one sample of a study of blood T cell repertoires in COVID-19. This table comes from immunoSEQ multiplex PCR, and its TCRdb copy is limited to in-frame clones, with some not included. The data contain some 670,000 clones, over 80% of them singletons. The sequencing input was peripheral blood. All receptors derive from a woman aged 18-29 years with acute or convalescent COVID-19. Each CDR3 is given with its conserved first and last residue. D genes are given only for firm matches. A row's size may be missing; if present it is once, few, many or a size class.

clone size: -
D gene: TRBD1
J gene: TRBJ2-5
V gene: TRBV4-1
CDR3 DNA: TGCGCCAGCAGCCATATCCAATGGACAGGGCTTGGGGCTTACCAAGAGACCCAGTACTTC
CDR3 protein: CASSHIQWTGLGAYQETQYF

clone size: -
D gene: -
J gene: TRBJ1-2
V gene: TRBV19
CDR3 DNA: TGTGCCAGTAGTATAATCTCCGGGGTCGACTATGGCTACACCTTC
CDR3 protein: CASSIISGVDYGYTF

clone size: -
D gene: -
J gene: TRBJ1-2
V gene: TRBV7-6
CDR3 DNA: TGTGCCAGCAGCCGAAAAATAGGGGTGAATGGCTACACCTTC
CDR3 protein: CASSRKIGVNGYTF

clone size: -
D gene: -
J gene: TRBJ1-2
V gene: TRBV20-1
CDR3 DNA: TGCAGTGCTAGTCTACCAGGTCGAGCTAACTATGGCTACACCTTC
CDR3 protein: CSASLPGRANYGYTF

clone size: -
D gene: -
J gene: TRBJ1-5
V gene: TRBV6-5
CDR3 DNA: TGTGCCAGCAGCCGGGATGACTATAGCAATCAGCCCCAGCATTTT
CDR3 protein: CASSRDDYSNQPQHF

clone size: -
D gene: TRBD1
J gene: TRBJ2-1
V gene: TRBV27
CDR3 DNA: TGTGCCAGCAGTTTCCGGGACAGGGGGCGTAATGAGCAGTTCTTC
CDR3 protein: CASSFRDRGRNEQFF

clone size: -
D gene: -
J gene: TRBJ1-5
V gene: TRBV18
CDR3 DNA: TGTGCCAGCTCACCGTCCGAGAATCAGCCCCAGCATTTT
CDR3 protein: CASSPSENQPQHF

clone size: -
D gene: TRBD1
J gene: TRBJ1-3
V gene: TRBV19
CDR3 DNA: TGTGCCAGTAGGGCACAGGGGGTTGGTGGAAACACCATATATTTT
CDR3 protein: CASRAQGVGGNTIYF

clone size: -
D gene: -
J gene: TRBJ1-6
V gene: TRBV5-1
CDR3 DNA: TGCGCCAGCAGCTTGGTCGTGCAGAACCTCTTCTATAATTCACCCCTCCACTTT
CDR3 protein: CASSLVVQNLFYNSPLHF

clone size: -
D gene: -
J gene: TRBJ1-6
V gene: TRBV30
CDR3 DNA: TGTGCCTGGAGTGTTAGTACCAGGATTAATTCACCCCTCCACTTT
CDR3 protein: CAWSVSTRINSPLHF

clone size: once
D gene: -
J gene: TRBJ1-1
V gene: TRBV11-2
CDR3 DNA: TGTGCCAGCAGCTTAGATTACGGGTTAGAGGCTTTCTTT
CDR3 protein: CASSLDYGLEAFF

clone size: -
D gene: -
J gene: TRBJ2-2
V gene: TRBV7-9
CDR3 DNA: TGTGCCAGCAGCTTAGAACTTACCACCGGGGAGCTGTTTTTT
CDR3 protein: CASSLELTTGELFF

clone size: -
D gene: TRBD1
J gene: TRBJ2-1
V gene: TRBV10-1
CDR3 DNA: TGCGCCAGCAGTGAACAGGGGGGATGCAATGAGCAGTTCTTC
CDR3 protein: CASSEQGGCNEQFF

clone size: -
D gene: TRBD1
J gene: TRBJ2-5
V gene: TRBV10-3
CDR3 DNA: TGTGCCATCAGTGAGATCGGGACAGGCGAACAAGAGACCCAGTACTTC
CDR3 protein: CAISEIGTGEQETQYF

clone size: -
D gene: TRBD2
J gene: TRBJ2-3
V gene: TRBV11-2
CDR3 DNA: TGTGCCAGCAGCTTAGACGGGGGGGGCTGGAGGGCAGATACGCAGTATTTT
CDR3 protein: CASSLDGGGWRADTQYF

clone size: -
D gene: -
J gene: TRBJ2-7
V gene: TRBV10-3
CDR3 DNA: TGTGCCATCAGCGCAAATCCGGGACACCGCTACGAGCAGTACTTC
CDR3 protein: CAISANPGHRYEQYF

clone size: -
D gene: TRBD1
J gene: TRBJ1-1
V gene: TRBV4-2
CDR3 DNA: TGTGCCAGCAGCCAAGGCGGAGGGACAGGAGGGACTGAAGCTTTCTTT
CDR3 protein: CASSQGGGTGGTEAFF

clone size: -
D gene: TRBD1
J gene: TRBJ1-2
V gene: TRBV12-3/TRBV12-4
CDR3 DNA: TGTGCCAGCAACGACAGGGGATCCATCCGTTACACCTTC
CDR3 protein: CASNDRGSIRYTF

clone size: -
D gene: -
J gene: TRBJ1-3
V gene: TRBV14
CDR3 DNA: TGTGCCAGCAGCCAACGACGGGTCCGCTCTGGAAACACCATATATTTT
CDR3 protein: CASSQRRVRSGNTIYF

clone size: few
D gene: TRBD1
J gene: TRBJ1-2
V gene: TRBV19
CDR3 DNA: TGTGCCAGTCTAGACAGGGAACACTATGGCTACACCTTC
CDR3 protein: CASLDREHYGYTF

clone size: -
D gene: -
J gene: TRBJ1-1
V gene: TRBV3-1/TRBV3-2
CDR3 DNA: TGTGCCAGCAGCCAAGATAGCCGGGCGGGGAAGGACACTGAAGCTTTCTTT
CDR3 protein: CASSQDSRAGKDTEAFF

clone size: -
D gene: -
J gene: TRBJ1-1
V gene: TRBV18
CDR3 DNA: TGTGCCAGCTCACCAGCAAGGGGTTACACTGAAGCTTTCTTT
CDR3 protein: CASSPARGYTEAFF

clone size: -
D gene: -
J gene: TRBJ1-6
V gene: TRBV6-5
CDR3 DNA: TGTGCCAGCAGTTACGACAATCCCGGGGGTTCACCCCTCCACTTT
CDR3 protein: CASSYDNPGGSPLHF

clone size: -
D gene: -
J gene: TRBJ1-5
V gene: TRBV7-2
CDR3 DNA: TGTGCCAGCAGCTGGCGGGGCTCGTCCAATCAGCCCCAGCATTTT
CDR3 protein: CASSWRGSSNQPQHF

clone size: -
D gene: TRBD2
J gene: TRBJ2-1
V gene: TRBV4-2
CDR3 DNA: TGTGCCAGCAGCCAACGGGGGGGCGGTTTAGGGGACAATGAGCAGTTCTTC
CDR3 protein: CASSQRGGGLGDNEQFF

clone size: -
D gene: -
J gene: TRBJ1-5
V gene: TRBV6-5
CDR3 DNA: TGTGCCAGCAGGGCCACAGGTATTTATCAGCCCCAGCATTTT
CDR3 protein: CASRATGIYQPQHF

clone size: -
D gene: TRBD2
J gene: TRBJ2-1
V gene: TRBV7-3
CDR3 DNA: TGTGCCAGCAGCTTGACTAGCGGGATCTCCTACAATGAGCAGTTCTTC
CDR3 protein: CASSLTSGISYNEQFF

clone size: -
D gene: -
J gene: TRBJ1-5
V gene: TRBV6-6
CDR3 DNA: TGTGCCAGCAGTTACTCGAGTAAGCAGCCCCAGCATTTT
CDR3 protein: CASSYSSKQPQHF

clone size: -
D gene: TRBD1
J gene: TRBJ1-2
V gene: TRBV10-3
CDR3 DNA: TGTGCCATCAGACGGGGGACAGACAGAGATGGCTACACCTTC
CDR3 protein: CAIRRGTDRDGYTF

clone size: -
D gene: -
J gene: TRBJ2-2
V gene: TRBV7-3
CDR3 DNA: TGTGCCAGCAGCTTGAGACACAGGAACACCGGGGAGCTGTTTTTT
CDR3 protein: CASSLRHRNTGELFF

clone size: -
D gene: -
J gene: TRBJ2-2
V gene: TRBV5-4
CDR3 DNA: TGTGCCAGCAGCCGGAACACCGGGGAGCTGTTTTTT
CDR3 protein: CASSRNTGELFF

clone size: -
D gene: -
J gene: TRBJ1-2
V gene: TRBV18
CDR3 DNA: TGTGCCAGCTCACCAGGACAGCCCTTCGGATATGGCTACACCTTC
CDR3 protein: CASSPGQPFGYGYTF

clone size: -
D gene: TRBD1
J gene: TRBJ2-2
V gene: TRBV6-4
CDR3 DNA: TGTGCCAGCAGTAAACAGGGGACCGGGGAGCTGTTTTTT
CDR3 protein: CASSKQGTGELFF